Listed here are 22 T cell receptor beta chains from one sample, sequenced in a study of blood T cell repertoires in COVID-19. Profiled with immunoSEQ multiplex PCR; TCRdb holds only in-frame clones, not every one. The data show approximately 88,000 clones, 60% to 85% seen once. The sequenced sample was peripheral blood. The receptors here all came from a man aged 45-65 years who had recovered from COVID-19.

V and J are TRBV7-8 and TRBJ2-7; a weak D match, TRBD2 (5 bases). The CDR3 contains 14 residues. The V gene's germline CDR1 is SGHVS and CDR2 FQNEAQ. Trimming shortened V by 4 bases and J by 6 bases, and 16 bases separated the two germline ends. The CDR3 loop reads CASSYQSREREQYF. The DNA of the CDR3 is TGTGCCAGCAGCTACCAGAGCCGGGAACGCGAGCAGTACTTC.

This clone was detected a few times. The rearrangement links TRBV7-6 to TRBJ1-4; maybe TRBD1 (6 bases). The CDR3 length is 13 residues. Germline V lookup: CDR1 SGHVS, CDR2 FNYEAQ. Trimming left V 6 bases short and J 11 bases short, with 16 bases between. Here the CDR3 DNA reads TGTGCCAGCAGTCGGACAGTTTTGGGGAAACTGTTTTTT. It encodes CASSRTVLGKLFF.

J is TRBJ2-3 and V is TRBV6-1, with 7 positions matching TRBD1. The CDR3 has 15 amino acids. V lost 3 bases and J lost 4; bases outside the gene matches: 7. In germline, CDR1 is MNHNS, CDR2 SASEGT. The CDR3 region is CASSDVDRLADTQYF. The CDR3 DNA reads TGTGCCAGCAGTGACGTGGACAGGTTAGCAGATACGCAGTATTTT.

The chain joins TRBV2 to TRBJ2-5, with D tentatively TRBD2 (5 bases). The germline V gene encodes CDR1 SNHLY and CDR2 FYNNEI. Trimming took 4 bases from V and 5 from J, leaving 14 bases between them. This CDR3 comprises 14 residues. The CDR3 region has the DNA TGTGCCAGCAGTGGTTTAGCAGCTAGCGAGACCCAGTACTTC. Its protein product is CASSGLAASETQYF.

The chain uses TRBV2 and TRBJ2-1, with 8 bases that match TRBD2. V gave up 7 bases and J gave up 5 bases; unmatched junction bases: 16. Germline CDR1 SNHLY, CDR2 FYNNEI. CDR3 length equals 17 residues. CDR3 amino acids: CASKPRSGGARNNEQFF. For the CDR3, the DNA is TGTGCCAGCAAACCACGTTCCGGGGGGGCGAGGAACAATGAGCAGTTCTTC.

V is TRBV5-6 and J is TRBJ2-3; 8 bases are shared with TRBD1. The CDR3 has 15 amino acids. The ends lost 4 bases at V and 2 bases at J; junction bases unmatched: 6. Looked up from germline, CDR1 is SGHDT and CDR2 is YYEEEE. Here the CDR3 reads CASSIRTGNTDTQYF. The CDR3 DNA reads as TGTGCCAGCAGCATACGGACAGGGAACACAGATACGCAGTATTTT.

This clone was observed a single time. The CDR3 reads CASGEGMNTGELFF. As DNA, the CDR3 is TGTGCCAGTGGGGAGGGGATGAACACCGGGGAGCTGTTTTTT. The chain uses TRBV14 and TRBJ2-2; TRBD2 aligns across 7 bases. Germline loops: CDR1 SGHDN, CDR2 FVKESK. The CDR3 is 14 amino acids. Trimming took 9 bases from V and 1 from J; bases not matched to a gene: 5.

The gene calls are TRBV11-3 and TRBJ2-1; 7 bases line up with TRBD1. The CDR3 totals 16 residues. Germline trimming cut 1 base from V and 2 bases from J; bases unmatched to any gene: 5. The germline V gene encodes CDR1 SGHNT and CDR2 YENEEA. This chain's CDR3 is CASSLVGTAAYNEQFF. The CDR3 DNA sequence: TGTGCCAGCAGCTTAGTAGGGACAGCAGCCTACAATGAGCAGTTCTTC.

The rearrangement uses TRBV7-9 and TRBJ1-5; D unclear. Germline CDR1 and CDR2: SEHNR and FQNEAQ (reference sequence). The V gene lost 5 bases and the J gene lost 3 bases, with 11 bases spanning the gap. The CDR3 contains 14 residues. CDR3 coding DNA: TGTGCCAGCAGCCCCGGGTATGACAATCAGCCCCAGCATTTT. Its protein is CASSPGYDNQPQHF.

The rearrangement uses TRBV9 and TRBJ2-3, with 15 bases matching TRBD2. V lost 0 bases, J lost 2 bases, and 1 base stayed unmatched. This CDR3 is 17 amino acids long. The germline gives CDR1 SGDLS, CDR2 YYNGEE. CDR3 in DNA: TGTGCCAGCAGCGTAGGGACTAGCGGGGGGGCCACAGATACGCAGTATTTT. Translation gives CASSVGTSGGATDTQYF.

The gene calls are TRBV6-5 and TRBJ1-2; 7 bases are shared with TRBD1. CDR1 is MNHEY and CDR2 is SVGAGI in the germline V gene. The CDR3 is made up of 15 amino acids. The V segment lost 7 bases and the J segment 0 bases; nucleotides outside the gene matches: 8. The CDR3 here is CASILRDSTNYGYTF. The CDR3 nucleotides are TGTGCCAGCATCCTAAGGGACAGCACTAACTATGGCTACACCTTC.

The gene calls are TRBV12-5 and TRBJ2-1; 11 nucleotides line up with TRBD2. V was clipped by 6 bases and J by 4 bases; unmatched bases: 8. This CDR3 is built from 16 residues. In germline, CDR1 is LGHNT, CDR2 FRNRAP. For the CDR3, the DNA is TGTGCTAGTGGCTCGGGACTAGCGGAGGGATACAATGAGCAGTTCTTC. Protein product: CASGSGLAEGYNEQFF.

The J gene is TRBJ1-6, the V gene TRBV5-1; D possibly corresponds to TRBD1 (6 bases). The CDR3 runs 16 residues. Germline assignment: CDR1 SGHRS and CDR2 YFSETQ. V was clipped by 0 bases and J by 7 bases, with 14 bases between them. As DNA, the CDR3 is TGCGCCAGCAGCTTGGCCGCCGGGACACAAAATTCACCCCTCCACTTT. It translates to CASSLAAGTQNSPLHF.

A remark on this clone: The same CDR3 is also encoded by other DNA sequences in this sample. The V call is TRBV18, the J call TRBJ2-5; D is unclear. The CDR3 contains 14 residues. CDR1 KGHSH and CDR2 LQKENI come from the germline V gene. Trimming left V 3 bases short and J 1 base short, with 9 bases between. The CDR3 loop is CASSPLLVQETQYF. The CDR3 DNA follows: TGTGCCAGCTCACCCTTGCTAGTCCAAGAGACCCAGTACTTC.

The chain links TRBV6-6 to TRBJ2-7, with D perhaps TRBD1 (6 bases). Germline-derived CDR1 and CDR2 are MNHNY and SVGAGI (reference sequence). V was pared by 9 bases and J by 4 bases, with 16 bases between. The CDR3 consists of 13 residues. CDR3 bases: TGTGCCAGTCGTTTGGCAGGGGCTTACGAGCAGTACTTC. It is translated as CASRLAGAYEQYF.

This chain connects TRBV27 to TRBJ1-6, with D perhaps matching TRBD1 (5 bases). The CDR3 contains 18 residues. Trimming took off 0 bases at V and 0 bases at J, with 12 bases between the two ends. CDR1 and CDR2 (germline): MNHEY, SMNVEV (reference sequence). For the CDR3, the DNA is TGTGCCAGCAGTTTATCGGGTTTCGACAGCTCCTATAATTCACCCCTCCACTTT. Translation: CASSLSGFDSSYNSPLHF.

This clone has a handful of counts. The CDR3 here is CASSYAGYGYTF. The CDR3 region has the DNA TGTGCCAGCAGTTACGCAGGGTACGGCTACACCTTC. V gene TRBV6-5 combines with J gene TRBJ1-2, with a weak D call TRBD1 (5 bases). Trimming took off 2 bases at V and 8 bases at J, with 9 bases between the two ends. Germline CDR1 is MNHEY and CDR2 is SVGAGI. The length of the CDR3 is 12 residues.

Only one count was recorded for this clone. The V call is TRBV7-2, the J call TRBJ2-7, with a tentative D call TRBD2 (5 bases). V shed 11 bases and J shed 4 bases, with 21 bases lying between them. The length of the CDR3 is 14 residues. CDR1 SGHTA and CDR2 FQGNSA come from the germline V gene. The chain's CDR3 is CASREGLASYEQYF. As DNA, the CDR3 is TGTGCCTCCCGGGAAGGACTGGCGAGTTACGAGCAGTACTTC.

This clone was seen a single time. V and J are TRBV9 and TRBJ1-3; 8 bases agree with TRBD1. The CDR3 runs to 14 residues. Per the germline V gene, CDR1 is SGDLS and CDR2 is YYNGEE. The V gene end was trimmed by 3 bases and the J gene end by 7 bases; junction bases not matched to a gene: 6. CDR3 in amino acids: CASSATGEWNTIYF. In nucleotides, the CDR3 is TGTGCCAGCAGCGCGACAGGGGAATGGAACACCATATATTTT.

This clone was detected once. The J gene is TRBJ1-1, the V gene TRBV6-2 or TRBV6-3; possibly TRBD1 for D (5 bases). The V gene lost 5 bases and the J gene lost 0 bases, with 10 bases spanning the gap. Germline V CDR1 and CDR2: MNHEY, SVGEGT. CDR3 length: 14 amino acids. The CDR3 reads CASSDSFMNTEAFF. Written as DNA, the CDR3 is TGTGCCAGCAGTGACAGTTTTATGAACACTGAAGCTTTCTTT.

V gene TRBV19 combines with J gene TRBJ2-3; a weak D match, TRBD2 (6 bases). Germline loops: CDR1 LNHDA, CDR2 SQIVND (reference sequence). There are 15 residues in the CDR3. Trimming pared 7 bases from V and 2 bases from J, leaving 16 bases between. CDR3 region: CASTNRDFYTDTQYF. CDR3 bases: TGTGCCAGTACCAACCGGGACTTCTACACAGATACGCAGTATTTT.

This clone showed up many times. The chain links TRBV27 to TRBJ2-7; D gene ambiguous. Trimming removed 6 bases at V and 5 bases at J, with 11 bases between. The CDR3 extends over 12 amino acids. Germline V gene data show CDR1 as MNHEY and CDR2 as SMNVEV (reference sequence). The CDR3 DNA reads as TGTGCCAGCAGCCCGAGCTTCCACGAGCAGTACTTC. It yields the protein CASSPSFHEQYF.